Listed below are T cell receptor beta chains from one sample, sequenced in a study of blood T cell repertoires in COVID-19. The table came from immunoSEQ multiplex PCR; TCRdb's copy has only in-frame clones and leaves some out. The data show roughly 68,000 clones, 81% seen once. The sequenced sample consisted of peripheral blood. Receptors were obtained from a human donor in a cohort sampled during active COVID-19. Both conserved end residues are part of each CDR3. D genes are given only for firm matches. The size of a clone is reported for some rows only, either as once, few or many, or as a class for expanded clones.

CDR3aa: CASSLGRLTYEQYF; CDR3nt: TGTGCCAGCAGTTTGGGGCGGCTTACCTACGAGCAGTACTTC; v_gene: TRBV27; abundance: .; d_gene: .; j_gene: TRBJ2-7
CDR3aa: CAWSVAGTQYF; CDR3nt: TGTGCCTGGAGTGTAGCTGGGACCCAGTACTTC; v_gene: TRBV30; abundance: .; d_gene: .; j_gene: TRBJ2-5
CDR3aa: CASGLPGLAVYNEQFF; CDR3nt: TGTGCCAGCGGCCTACCGGGACTAGCGGTATACAATGAGCAGTTCTTC; v_gene: TRBV2; abundance: .; d_gene: TRBD2; j_gene: TRBJ2-1
CDR3aa: CATSRETGPPEEQYF; CDR3nt: TGTGCCACCAGCAGAGAGACAGGGCCCCCTGAGGAGCAGTACTTC; v_gene: TRBV15; abundance: .; d_gene: TRBD1; j_gene: TRBJ2-7
CDR3aa: CASSLEGTYYEQYF; CDR3nt: TGTGCCAGCAGCTTAGAGGGGACTTACTACGAGCAGTACTTC; v_gene: TRBV7-9; abundance: .; d_gene: .; j_gene: TRBJ2-7
CDR3aa: CAWSVPRTISNYGYTF; CDR3nt: TGTGCCTGGAGTGTACCTAGGACAATCTCAAACTATGGCTACACCTTC; v_gene: TRBV30; abundance: .; d_gene: .; j_gene: TRBJ1-2
CDR3aa: CASSLGQGLPYEQYF; CDR3nt: TGTGCTAGCAGCTTGGGACAGGGGCTCCCCTACGAGCAGTACTTC; v_gene: TRBV7-7; abundance: .; d_gene: TRBD1; j_gene: TRBJ2-7
CDR3aa: CATSDFRQTYGYTF; CDR3nt: TGTGCCACCAGTGATTTTAGACAGACCTATGGCTACACCTTC; v_gene: TRBV24-1; abundance: few; d_gene: .; j_gene: TRBJ1-2
CDR3aa: CASRTGTGGSPLHF; CDR3nt: TGTGCCAGTCGCACCGGGACAGGAGGGTCACCCCTCCACTTT; v_gene: TRBV5-6; abundance: few; d_gene: TRBD1; j_gene: TRBJ1-6
CDR3aa: CASTELYRGNTEAFF; CDR3nt: TGTGCCAGCACCGAGCTCTACAGGGGGAACACTGAAGCTTTCTTT; v_gene: TRBV28; abundance: .; d_gene: TRBD1; j_gene: TRBJ1-1
CDR3aa: CASSFWGQGAPRGYTF; CDR3nt: TGTGCCAGCAGTTTTTGGGGCCAGGGGGCGCCTCGTGGCTACACCTTC; v_gene: TRBV6-2/TRBV6-3; abundance: .; d_gene: TRBD1; j_gene: TRBJ1-2
CDR3aa: CASSLDGTGRADTQYF; CDR3nt: TGCGCCAGCAGCTTGGACGGGACAGGGAGAGCGGATACGCAGTATTTT; v_gene: TRBV5-1; abundance: .; d_gene: TRBD1; j_gene: TRBJ2-3
CDR3aa: CAWSVGRGTAIWETQYF; CDR3nt: TGTGCCTGGAGTGTTGGCAGGGGTACCGCGATTTGGGAGACCCAGTACTTC; v_gene: TRBV30; abundance: .; d_gene: .; j_gene: TRBJ2-5
CDR3aa: CAISDPLPRQGSSYEQYF; CDR3nt: TGTGCCATCAGTGATCCCCTCCCGCGACAGGGTAGCTCCTACGAGCAGTACTTC; v_gene: TRBV10-3; abundance: few; d_gene: TRBD1; j_gene: TRBJ2-7
CDR3aa: CASSLGIASYNEQFF; CDR3nt: TGTGCCAGCAGCTTAGGAATAGCGTCCTACAATGAGCAGTTCTTC; v_gene: TRBV7-2; abundance: .; d_gene: .; j_gene: TRBJ2-1
CDR3aa: CACLRTTSYEQYF; CDR3nt: TGTGCCTGTCTCAGGACTACCTCCTACGAGCAGTACTTC; v_gene: TRBV30; abundance: once; d_gene: .; j_gene: TRBJ2-7
CDR3aa: CAWMGGSGANVLTF; CDR3nt: TGTGCCTGGATGGGCGGGTCAGGGGCCAACGTCCTGACTTTC; v_gene: TRBV30; abundance: .; d_gene: .; j_gene: TRBJ2-6
CDR3aa: CATTSVGGPYEQYF; CDR3nt: TGTGCCACCACAAGCGTTGGGGGCCCCTACGAGCAGTACTTC; v_gene: TRBV15; abundance: once; d_gene: .; j_gene: TRBJ2-7
CDR3aa: CASSTGLAGSTYEQYF; CDR3nt: TGCGCCAGCAGCACGGGACTAGCGGGAAGCACCTACGAGCAGTACTTC; v_gene: TRBV5-1; abundance: .; d_gene: TRBD2; j_gene: TRBJ2-7
CDR3aa: CASSQDMYGQGENTEAFF; CDR3nt: TGTGCCAGCAGCCAAGATATGTACGGACAGGGAGAGAACACTGAAGCTTTCTTT; v_gene: TRBV3-1/TRBV3-2; abundance: .; d_gene: TRBD1; j_gene: TRBJ1-1
CDR3aa: CASSRTGQSYEQYF; CDR3nt: TGTGCCAGCAGCCGTACGGGACAGTCCTACGAGCAGTACTTC; v_gene: TRBV7-8; abundance: .; d_gene: TRBD1; j_gene: TRBJ2-7
CDR3aa: CASRGTSAYEQYF; CDR3nt: TGTGCCAGCAGGGGGACATCGGCCTACGAGCAGTACTTC; v_gene: TRBV28; abundance: .; d_gene: .; j_gene: TRBJ2-7
CDR3aa: CASGAIHGDTQYF; CDR3nt: TGTGCCAGCGGAGCTATTCACGGAGATACGCAGTATTTT; v_gene: TRBV2; abundance: .; d_gene: .; j_gene: TRBJ2-3
CDR3aa: CASSYSIFSEVFGETQYF; CDR3nt: TGTGCCAGCAGTTACTCGATCTTCTCTGAGGTCTTTGGAGAGACCCAGTACTTC; v_gene: TRBV6-2/TRBV6-3; abundance: .; d_gene: .; j_gene: TRBJ2-5
CDR3aa: CASSPWEGTDTQYF; CDR3nt: TGTGCCAGCAGTCCGTGGGAGGGGACAGATACGCAGTATTTT; v_gene: TRBV2; abundance: .; d_gene: TRBD2; j_gene: TRBJ2-3
CDR3aa: CASTQGVYTEAFF; CDR3nt: TGTGCCAGTACACAGGGGGTGTACACTGAAGCTTTCTTT; v_gene: TRBV19; abundance: .; d_gene: TRBD1; j_gene: TRBJ1-1
CDR3aa: CASSYWGSGSGTQYF; CDR3nt: TGTGCCAGCAGTTACTGGGGTAGCGGGAGTGGCACGCAGTATTTT; v_gene: TRBV6-5; abundance: .; d_gene: TRBD2; j_gene: TRBJ2-3
CDR3aa: CASSLRVFSPLHF; CDR3nt: TGTGCCAGCAGTTTGAGGGTTTTTTCACCCCTCCACTTT; v_gene: TRBV12-3/TRBV12-4; abundance: .; d_gene: .; j_gene: TRBJ1-6
CDR3aa: CASSLAASRGTEAFF; CDR3nt: TGTGCCAGCAGCTTGGCCGCCTCCCGGGGGACTGAAGCTTTCTTT; v_gene: TRBV5-6; abundance: .; d_gene: .; j_gene: TRBJ1-1
CDR3aa: CASSLDRTQPQHF; CDR3nt: TGTGCCAGCAGTTTAGACAGGACTCAGCCCCAGCATTTT; v_gene: TRBV12-3/TRBV12-4; abundance: .; d_gene: .; j_gene: TRBJ1-5
CDR3aa: CASSRGQVAYEQYF; CDR3nt: TGTGCCAGCAGCCGTGGACAGGTCGCCTACGAGCAGTACTTC; v_gene: TRBV5-6; abundance: .; d_gene: TRBD1; j_gene: TRBJ2-7
CDR3aa: CASSQLGGREQYF; CDR3nt: TGTGCCAGCAGCCAACTGGGGGGACGCGAGCAGTACTTC; v_gene: TRBV14; abundance: many; d_gene: .; j_gene: TRBJ2-7